The clone carrying this T cell receptor (beta chain) was counted at least ten times. As yet, its antigen is unknown. This specimen belongs to a study of T-cell reconstitution after alpha-beta-depleted transplantation in children. Study conclusions and caveats: Reported findings indicate that, about two months after transplant, alpha-beta T cells came from several hundred expanded clones, which were derived from non-depleted graft cells.

CDR1 is DFQATT and CDR2 is SNEGSKA in the germline V gene (reference sequence). The ends lost 6 bases at V and 2 bases at J; junction bases unmatched: 6. This CDR3 comprises 15 residues. The library targeted TCRbeta and was prepared with unique molecular identifiers. In TCRdb, the PCR reads were re-called with MiXCR into one record per CDR3 protein. The sample carries over 150,000 distinct CDR3 sequences, roughly 6.3% recorded once. The sequence was obtained from a girl less than two years old with combined immunodeficiency, due to receive a stem cell transplant. Sample: PBMCs, taken before TCRalphabeta/CD19-depleted stem cell transplant. The rearrangement links TRBV20-1 to TRBJ2-2; TRBD2 aligns across 10 bases. The CDR3 nucleotides are TGCAGTGCGAATAGCGGGGGGCCCAACACCGGGGAGCTGTTTTTT. It translates to CSANSGGPNTGELFF.